The clone carrying this TCR beta chain has only a few counts. The antigen is undetermined. CDR3 length: 14 amino acids. Germline V gene data show CDR1 as SGHRS and CDR2 as YFSETQ. With 4 bases clipped from V and 2 bases from J, the junction kept 6 bases outside the gene matches. The entry originates in a study of cytomegalovirus exposure and HLA in healthy donors. This PCR relied on a set of 60 Vbeta primers and 13 Jbeta primers. As processed by the authors: Later, an analysis found about 80 million unique TCR beta chains, and 8.5 million to 12 million of these were shared. The table came from immunoSEQ multiplex PCR; TCRdb's copy has only in-frame clones and leaves some out. That table furnishes V, J and clone size, whereas the DNA furnished D and trimming. This table holds under 200,000 clones, around 75% found once. Study-wide findings and caveats: Analysis was performed later, and it showed HLA-associated TCR beta chains to be more clonally expanded than equally common others.

Sequencing used PBMCs. The chain has TRBV5-1 and TRBJ2-7, with 7 bases that match TRBD1. The sequence was obtained from a woman in her 30s in good health and CMV-seronegative. CDR3 DNA sequence: TGCGCCAGCAGCCCAGGGGACAGAGCCTACGAGCAGTACTTC. Protein: CASSPGDRAYEQYF. The whole variable domain, filled in from reference TRBV5-1 and TRBJ2-7, reads KAGVTQTPRYLIKTRGQQVTLSCSPISGHRSVSWYQQTPGQGLQFLFEYFSETQRNKGNFPGRFSGRQFSNSRSEMNVSTLELGDSALYLCASSPGDRAYEQYFGPGTRLTVT.